This TCR beta chain was sequenced in a study of CD8+CD57+ T cells in acquired aplastic anemia. The overall study: Sorted CD4+ and CD8+ cells yielded 3.2 ug of DNA on average. For CD4+ cells, healthy donors had an average of about 10 million reads.

Study-wide findings and caveats: Any difference that existed in CD8+ Simpson's diversity between patients and controls was not significant. Shared by patients and controls, some 29 CD8+ CDR3s were abundant in patients.

Concerning this clonotype: The antigen is not known.

With V trimmed by 1 base and J by 4 bases, 2 bases remained unmatched. This CDR3 contains 14 residues. Germline V gene sequence: CDR1 SGHTA, CDR2 FQGTGA. CDR3 and TCR beta VDJ profiling relied on genomic DNA as the template. Each CDR3 protein is one row after TCRdb ran MiXCR on the reads. Among roughly 61,000 distinct CDR3 sequences, over 45% were seen once, and the ten largest hold 2% to 3%. The V and J genes are TRBV7-3 and TRBJ2-7; 9 bases line up with TRBD2. The sample was sorted CD4+, CD8+, or CD8+CD57+ T cells (not recorded which) from PBMCs. This receptor was identified in a human donor in good health, serving as a control. CDR3 DNA: TGTGCCAGCAGCTTAAGCGGGGGGGCTTACGAGCAGTACTTC. Its protein product is CASSLSGGAYEQYF.